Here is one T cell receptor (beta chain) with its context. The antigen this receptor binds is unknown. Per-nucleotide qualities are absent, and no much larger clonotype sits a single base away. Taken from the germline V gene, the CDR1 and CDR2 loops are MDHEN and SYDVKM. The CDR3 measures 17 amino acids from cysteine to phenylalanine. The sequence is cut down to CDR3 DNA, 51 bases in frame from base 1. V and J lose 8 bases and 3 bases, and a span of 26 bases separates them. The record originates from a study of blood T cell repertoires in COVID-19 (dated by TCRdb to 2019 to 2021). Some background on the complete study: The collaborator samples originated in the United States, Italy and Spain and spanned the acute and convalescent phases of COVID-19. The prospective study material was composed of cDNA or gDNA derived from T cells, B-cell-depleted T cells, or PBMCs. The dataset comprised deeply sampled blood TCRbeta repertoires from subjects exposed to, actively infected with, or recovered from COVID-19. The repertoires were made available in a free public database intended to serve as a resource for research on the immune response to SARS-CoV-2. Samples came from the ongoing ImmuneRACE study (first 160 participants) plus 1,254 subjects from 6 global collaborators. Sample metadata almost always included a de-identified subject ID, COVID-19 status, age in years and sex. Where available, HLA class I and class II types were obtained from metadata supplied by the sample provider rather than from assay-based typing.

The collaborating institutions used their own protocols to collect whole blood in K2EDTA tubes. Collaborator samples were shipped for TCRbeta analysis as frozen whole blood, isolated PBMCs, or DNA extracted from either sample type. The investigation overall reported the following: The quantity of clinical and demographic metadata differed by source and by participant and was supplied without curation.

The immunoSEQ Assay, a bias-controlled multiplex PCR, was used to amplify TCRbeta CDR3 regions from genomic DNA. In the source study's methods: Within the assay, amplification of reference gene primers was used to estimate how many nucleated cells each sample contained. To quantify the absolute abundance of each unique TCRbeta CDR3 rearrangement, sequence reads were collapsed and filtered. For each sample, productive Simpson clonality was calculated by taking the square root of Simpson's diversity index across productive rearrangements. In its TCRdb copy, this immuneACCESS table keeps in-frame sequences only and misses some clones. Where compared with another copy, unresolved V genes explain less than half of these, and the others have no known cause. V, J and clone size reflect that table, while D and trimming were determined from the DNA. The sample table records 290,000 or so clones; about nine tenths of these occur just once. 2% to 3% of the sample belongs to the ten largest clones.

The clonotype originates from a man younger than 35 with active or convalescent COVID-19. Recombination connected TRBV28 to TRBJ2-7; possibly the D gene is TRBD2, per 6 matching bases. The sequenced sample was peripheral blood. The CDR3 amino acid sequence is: CASLPEETGERIYEQYF. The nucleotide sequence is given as TGTGCCAGCCTCCCCGAGGAAACGGGAGAAAGGATCTACGAGCAGTACTTC.